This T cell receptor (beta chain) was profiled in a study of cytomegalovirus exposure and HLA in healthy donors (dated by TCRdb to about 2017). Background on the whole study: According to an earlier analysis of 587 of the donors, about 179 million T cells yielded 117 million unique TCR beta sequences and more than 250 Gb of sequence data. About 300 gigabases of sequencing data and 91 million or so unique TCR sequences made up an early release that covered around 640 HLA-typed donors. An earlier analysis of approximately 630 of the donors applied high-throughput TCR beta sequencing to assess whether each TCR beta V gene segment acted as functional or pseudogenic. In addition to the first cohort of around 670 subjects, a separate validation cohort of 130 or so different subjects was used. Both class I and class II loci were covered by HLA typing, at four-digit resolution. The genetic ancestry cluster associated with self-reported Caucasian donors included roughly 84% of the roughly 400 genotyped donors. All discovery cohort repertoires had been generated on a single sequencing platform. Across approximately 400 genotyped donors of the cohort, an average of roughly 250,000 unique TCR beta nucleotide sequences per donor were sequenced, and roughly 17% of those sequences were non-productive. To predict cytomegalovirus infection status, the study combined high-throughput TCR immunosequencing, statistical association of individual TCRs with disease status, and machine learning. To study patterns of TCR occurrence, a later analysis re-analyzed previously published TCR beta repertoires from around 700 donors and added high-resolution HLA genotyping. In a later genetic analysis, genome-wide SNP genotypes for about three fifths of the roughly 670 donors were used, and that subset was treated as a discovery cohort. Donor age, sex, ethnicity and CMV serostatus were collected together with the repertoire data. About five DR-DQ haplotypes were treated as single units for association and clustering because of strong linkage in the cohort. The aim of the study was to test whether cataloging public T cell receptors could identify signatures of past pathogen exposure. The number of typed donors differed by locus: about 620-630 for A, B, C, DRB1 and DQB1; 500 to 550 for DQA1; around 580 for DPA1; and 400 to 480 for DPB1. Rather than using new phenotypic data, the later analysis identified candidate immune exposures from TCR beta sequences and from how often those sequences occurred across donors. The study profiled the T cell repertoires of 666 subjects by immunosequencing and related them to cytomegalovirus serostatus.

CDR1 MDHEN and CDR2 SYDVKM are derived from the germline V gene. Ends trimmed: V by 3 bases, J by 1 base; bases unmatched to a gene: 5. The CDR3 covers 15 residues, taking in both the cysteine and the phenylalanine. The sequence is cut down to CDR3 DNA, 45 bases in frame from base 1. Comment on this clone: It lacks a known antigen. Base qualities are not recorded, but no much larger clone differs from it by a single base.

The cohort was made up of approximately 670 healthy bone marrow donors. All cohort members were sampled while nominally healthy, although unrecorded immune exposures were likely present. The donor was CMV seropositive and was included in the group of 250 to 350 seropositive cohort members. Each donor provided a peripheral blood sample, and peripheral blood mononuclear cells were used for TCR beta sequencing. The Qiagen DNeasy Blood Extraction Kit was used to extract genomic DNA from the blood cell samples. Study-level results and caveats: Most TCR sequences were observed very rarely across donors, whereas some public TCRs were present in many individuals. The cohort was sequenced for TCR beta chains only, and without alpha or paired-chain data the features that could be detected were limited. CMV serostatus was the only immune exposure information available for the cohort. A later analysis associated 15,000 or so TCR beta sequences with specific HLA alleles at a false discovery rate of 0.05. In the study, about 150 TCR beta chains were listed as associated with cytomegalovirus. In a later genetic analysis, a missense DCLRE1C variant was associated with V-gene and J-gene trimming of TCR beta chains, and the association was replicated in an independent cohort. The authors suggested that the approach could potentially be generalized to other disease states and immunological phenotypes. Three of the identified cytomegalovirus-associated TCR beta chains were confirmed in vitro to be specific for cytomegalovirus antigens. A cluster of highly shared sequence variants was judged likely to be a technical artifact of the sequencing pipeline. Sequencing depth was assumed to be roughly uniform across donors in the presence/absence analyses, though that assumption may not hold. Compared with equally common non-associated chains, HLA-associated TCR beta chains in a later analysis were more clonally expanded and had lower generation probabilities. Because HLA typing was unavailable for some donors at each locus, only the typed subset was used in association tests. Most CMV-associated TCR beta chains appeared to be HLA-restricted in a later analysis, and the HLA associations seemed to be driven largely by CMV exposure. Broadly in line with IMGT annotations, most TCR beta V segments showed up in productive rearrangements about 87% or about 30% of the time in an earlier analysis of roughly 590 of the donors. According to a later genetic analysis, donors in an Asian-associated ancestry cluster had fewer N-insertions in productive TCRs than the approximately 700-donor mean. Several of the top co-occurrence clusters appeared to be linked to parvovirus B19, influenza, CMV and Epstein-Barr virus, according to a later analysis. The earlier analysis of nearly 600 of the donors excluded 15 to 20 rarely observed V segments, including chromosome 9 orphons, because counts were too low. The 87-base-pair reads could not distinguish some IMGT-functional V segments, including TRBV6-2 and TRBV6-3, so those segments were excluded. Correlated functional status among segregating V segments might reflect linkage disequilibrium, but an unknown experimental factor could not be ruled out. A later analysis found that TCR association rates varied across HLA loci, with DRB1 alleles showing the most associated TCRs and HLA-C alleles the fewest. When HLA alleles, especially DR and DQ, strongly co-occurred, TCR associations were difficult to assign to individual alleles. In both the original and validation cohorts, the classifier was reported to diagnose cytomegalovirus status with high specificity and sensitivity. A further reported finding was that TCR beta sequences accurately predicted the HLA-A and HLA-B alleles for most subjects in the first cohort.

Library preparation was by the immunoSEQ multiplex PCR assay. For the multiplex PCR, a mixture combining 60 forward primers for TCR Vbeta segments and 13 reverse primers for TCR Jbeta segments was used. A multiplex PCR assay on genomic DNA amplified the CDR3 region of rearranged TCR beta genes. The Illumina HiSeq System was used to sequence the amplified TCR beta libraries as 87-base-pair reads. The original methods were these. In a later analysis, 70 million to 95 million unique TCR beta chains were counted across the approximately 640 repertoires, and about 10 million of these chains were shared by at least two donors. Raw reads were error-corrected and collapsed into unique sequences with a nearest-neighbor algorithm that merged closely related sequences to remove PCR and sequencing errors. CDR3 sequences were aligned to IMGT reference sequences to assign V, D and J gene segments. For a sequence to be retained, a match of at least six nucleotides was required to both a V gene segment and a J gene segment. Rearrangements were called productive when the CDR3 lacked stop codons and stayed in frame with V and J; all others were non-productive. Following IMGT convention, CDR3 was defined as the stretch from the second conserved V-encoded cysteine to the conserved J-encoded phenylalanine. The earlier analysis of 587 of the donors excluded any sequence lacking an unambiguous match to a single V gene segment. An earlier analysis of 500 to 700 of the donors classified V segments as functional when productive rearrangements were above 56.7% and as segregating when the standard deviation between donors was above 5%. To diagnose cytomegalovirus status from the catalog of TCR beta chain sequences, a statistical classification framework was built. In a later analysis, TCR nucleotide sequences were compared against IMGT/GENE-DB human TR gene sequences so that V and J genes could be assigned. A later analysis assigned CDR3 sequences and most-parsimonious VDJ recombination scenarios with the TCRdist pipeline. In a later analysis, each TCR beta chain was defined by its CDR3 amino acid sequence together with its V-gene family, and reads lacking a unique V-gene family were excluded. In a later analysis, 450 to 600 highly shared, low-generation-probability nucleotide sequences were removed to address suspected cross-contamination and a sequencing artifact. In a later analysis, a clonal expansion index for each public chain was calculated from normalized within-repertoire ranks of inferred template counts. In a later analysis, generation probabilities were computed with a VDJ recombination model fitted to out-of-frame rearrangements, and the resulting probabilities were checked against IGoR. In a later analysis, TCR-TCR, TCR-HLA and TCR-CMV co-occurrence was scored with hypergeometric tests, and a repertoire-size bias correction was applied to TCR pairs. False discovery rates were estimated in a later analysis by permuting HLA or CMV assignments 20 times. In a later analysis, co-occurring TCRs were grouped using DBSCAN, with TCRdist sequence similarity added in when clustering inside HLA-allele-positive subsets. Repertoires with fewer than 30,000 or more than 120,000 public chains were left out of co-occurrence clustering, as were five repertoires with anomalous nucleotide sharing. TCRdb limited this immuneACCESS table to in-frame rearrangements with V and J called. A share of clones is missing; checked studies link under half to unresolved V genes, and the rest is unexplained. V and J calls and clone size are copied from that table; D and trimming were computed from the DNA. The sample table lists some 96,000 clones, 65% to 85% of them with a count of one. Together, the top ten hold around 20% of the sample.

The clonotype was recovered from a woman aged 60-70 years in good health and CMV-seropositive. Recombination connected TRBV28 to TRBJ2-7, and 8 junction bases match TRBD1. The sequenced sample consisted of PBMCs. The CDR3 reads CASSFARGQSYEQYF. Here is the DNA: TGTGCCAGCAGTTTTGCCAGGGGGCAATCCTACGAGCAGTACTTC.